Following are 19 T cell receptor beta chains from one sample sequenced in a study of shared clonotypes between healthy human individuals. Here immunoSEQ multiplex PCR was the method, and the copy in TCRdb shows in-frame clones only, minus some. The sample consists of approximately 2.1 million clones, approximately 95% of them appearing once. Material: naive CD4+ T cells from PBMCs. Subset defined: CD45RA+ positively selected. Receptor source: a man aged 18 to 30 in good health. Some clones in this sample may be carry-over from other donors' samples.

V is TRBV28 and J is TRBJ2-2; the match to TRBD1 covers 8 bases. The CDR3 runs to 17 residues. CDR1 is MDHEN and CDR2 is SYDVKM in the germline V gene. Losses at the gene ends were 0 bases for V and 3 bases for J; bases not matched to a gene: 6. The CDR3 protein is CASSLWSDRVYTGELFF. CDR3 in DNA: TGTGCCAGCAGTTTATGGTCGGACAGGGTTTACACCGGGGAGCTGTTTTTT.

The chain joins TRBV29-1 to TRBJ1-1, with D uncertain. The CDR3 spans 13 residues. V was trimmed by 4 bases and J by 5 bases, leaving 14 bases between them. Germline assignment: CDR1 SQVTM and CDR2 ANQGSEA. CDR3 nucleotides: TGCAGCGTTGTATCGGCCCCGGGGACTGAAGCTTTCTTT. Its translation is CSVVSAPGTEAFF.

On this clone itself: Different DNA sequences within this sample yield the same CDR3. V and J are TRBV18 and TRBJ2-3; either TRBD1 or TRBD2 may supply D (5 bases each). CDR3 size: 13 residues. V lost 4 bases and J 3 bases, leaving 8 bases between the germline ends. From germline, CDR1 is KGHSH and CDR2 LQKENI. The CDR3 DNA is TGTGCCAGCTCACTTGGGGGAACAGATACGCAGTATTTT. It codes for CASSLGGTDTQYF.

The genes are TRBV19 and TRBJ1-2; D remains ambiguous. The CDR3 has 16 amino acids. The germline V and J ends were trimmed by 4 bases and 4 bases, with 19 bases remaining between them. Germline CDR1 is LNHDA and CDR2 is SQIVND (reference sequence). Here the CDR3 reads CASSTQGRGQLYGYTF. The CDR3 bases are TGTGCCAGTAGTACCCAAGGTCGTGGCCAGCTCTATGGCTACACCTTC.

The chain is built from TRBV6-6 and TRBJ2-5; D is undetermined. This CDR3 is 13 amino acids long. Germline V gene lookup returns CDR1 MNHNY and CDR2 SVGAGI (reference sequence). Trimming stripped 6 bases from V and 1 base from J, with 9 bases between. The CDR3 nucleotides read TGTGCCAGCAGACAGAACCTCCAAGAGACCCAGTACTTC. As protein: CASRQNLQETQYF.

The gene calls are TRBV28 and TRBJ1-5, with 10 bases that match TRBD1. The J segment lost 1 base and the V segment lost 6 bases, leaving 6 bases of the junction unmatched. The CDR3 consists of 16 residues. Germline CDR1 and CDR2: MDHEN and SYDVKM. The CDR3 DNA reads as TGTGCCAGCAGAGCGGAGGACAGGGGGAGCAATCAGCCCCAGCATTTT. Amino acids: CASRAEDRGSNQPQHF. Full variable domain (remainder filled in from reference TRBV28 and TRBJ1-5): DVKVTQSSRYLVKRTGEKVFLECVQDMDHENMFWYRQDPGLGLRLIYFSYDVKMKEKGDIPEGYSVSREKKERFSLILESASTNQTSMYLCASRAEDRGSNQPQHFGDGTRLSIL.

The gene calls are TRBV18 and TRBJ2-7; 9 positions match TRBD2. Germline CDR1 and CDR2: KGHSH and LQKENI. Trimming at V came to 3 bases and at J to 0 bases, leaving 6 bases not matched to a gene. The CDR3 has 16 amino acids. DNA for the CDR3: TGTGCCAGCTCACCGGTAGCGGGAGATCCCTCCTACGAGCAGTACTTC. It is translated as CASSPVAGDPSYEQYF.

This clone appeared once. The chain is built from TRBV5-4 and TRBJ2-5, with 7 bases matching TRBD1. The CDR3 is made up of 13 amino acids. CDR1 is SGHNT, CDR2 YYREEE, per germline (reference sequence). V dropped 6 bases and J dropped 3; count of bases not matched to a gene: 5. The CDR3 DNA sequence: TGTGCCAGCACCTTCAGGGGGAAAGAGACCCAGTACTTC. This encodes CASTFRGKETQYF.

This clone has a handful of counts. Other DNA sequences in this specimen translate into the identical CDR3. The genes are TRBV7-2 and TRBJ2-7, with TRBD2 identical over 9 bases. The V segment lost 1 base and the J segment 2 bases; nucleotides outside the gene matches: 3. Per germline, CDR1 SGHTA and CDR2 FQGNSA. This CDR3 has 15 residues. CDR3 amino acids: CASSLGLADTYEQYF. CDR3 bases: TGTGCCAGCAGCTTAGGACTAGCGGATACCTACGAGCAGTACTTC.

This clone showed up just once. The rearrangement uses TRBV6-1 and TRBJ1-2, with D perhaps TRBD1 (6 bases). V was pared by 1 base and J by 6 bases, with 12 bases between. Looked up from germline, CDR1 is MNHNS and CDR2 is SASEGT. This CDR3 contains 14 residues. The CDR3 region is CASSEGGAWDGYTF. CDR3 coding DNA: TGTGCCAGCAGTGAAGGGGGGGCATGGGATGGCTACACCTTC.

The V gene is TRBV28, the J gene TRBJ1-1, with D possibly TRBD1 on 6 matching bases. The germline V and J ends were trimmed by 7 bases and 1 base, with 16 bases remaining between them. Germline V gene sequence: CDR1 MDHEN, CDR2 SYDVKM. The CDR3 loop spans 15 amino acids. The chain's CDR3 is CASILAGAGNTEAFF. In DNA, the CDR3 is TGTGCCAGCATCCTGGCGGGGGCAGGGAACACTGAAGCTTTCTTT.

CDR3 region: CASRTESYEQYF. DNA for the CDR3: TGTGCCAGCAGGACAGAATCCTACGAGCAGTACTTC. The chain uses TRBV28 and TRBJ2-7, with a possible D match to TRBD1 (5 bases). V was pared by 6 bases and J by 1 base, with 7 bases between. CDR3 size: 12 residues. CDR1 and CDR2 (germline): MDHEN, SYDVKM. The variable domain in full, completed from reference TRBV28 and TRBJ2-7, reads DVKVTQSSRYLVKRTGEKVFLECVQDMDHENMFWYRQDPGLGLRLIYFSYDVKMKEKGDIPEGYSVSREKKERFSLILESASTNQTSMYLCASRTESYEQYFGPGTRLTVT.

For this clone: Other DNA sequences in the sample encode the same CDR3. The CDR3 reads CASSLVGGTETQYF. CDR3 DNA sequence: TGCGCCAGCAGCTTAGTTGGAGGGACGGAGACCCAGTACTTC. The gene calls are TRBV5-1 and TRBJ2-5; a weak D match, TRBD2 (6 bases). Trimming pared 2 bases from V and 5 bases from J, leaving 13 bases between. CDR1 is SGHRS, CDR2 YFSETQ, per germline. This CDR3 is 14 amino acids long. Full variable domain (missing parts from reference TRBV5-1 and TRBJ2-5): KAGVTQTPRYLIKTRGQQVTLSCSPISGHRSVSWYQQTPGQGLQFLFEYFSETQRNKGNFPGRFSGRQFSNSRSEMNVSTLELGDSALYLCASSLVGGTETQYFGPGTRLLVL.

This clone was counted once. The chain is built from TRBV11-3 and TRBJ2-3, with unresolved D. Germline V lookup: CDR1 SGHNT, CDR2 YENEEA. V was cut by 1 base and J by 6 bases, with 5 bases left in between. The CDR3 is made up of 12 amino acids. The CDR3 loop reads CASSLGWDTQYF. Here the CDR3 DNA reads TGTGCCAGCAGCTTAGGGTGGGATACGCAGTATTTT. The whole variable domain, remainder taken from reference TRBV11-3 and TRBJ2-3, is EAGVVQSPRYKIIEKKQPVAFWCNPISGHNTLYWYLQNLGQGPELLIRYENEEAVDDSQLPKDRFSAERLKGVDSTLKIQPAELGDSAVYLCASSLGWDTQYFGPGTRLTVL.

The chain uses TRBV10-3 and TRBJ1-3, with 8 bases that match TRBD1. This CDR3 contains 14 residues. The junction had 11 bases not matched to a gene; V was cut back by 8 bases and J by 8 bases. Looked up from germline, CDR1 is ENHRY and CDR2 is SYGVKD. The CDR3 sequence is CAIGGSGGRDTIYF. In DNA form, the CDR3 reads TGTGCCATCGGGGGGTCAGGGGGCCGGGACACCATATATTTT.

Written as DNA, the CDR3 is TGTGCCAGCAGCTTAGGACTACCAACGGGGAAGTTCTTC. It yields the protein CASSLGLPTGKFF. V is TRBV7-3 and J is TRBJ2-1; TRBD2 might be the D (6 bases). Trimming took 2 bases from V and 14 from J, leaving 16 bases between them. CDR1 SGHTA and CDR2 FQGTGA come from the germline V gene. The CDR3 is 13 amino acids.

J is TRBJ2-1 and V is TRBV2; 10 nucleotides agree with TRBD2. With 4 bases clipped from V and 10 bases from J, the junction kept 7 bases outside the gene matches. There are 14 residues in the CDR3. The germline V gene encodes CDR1 SNHLY and CDR2 FYNNEI. CDR3 in DNA: TGTGCCAGCAGTGCGGCTAGCGGGAGAGGAGAGCAGTTCTTC. Protein sequence: CASSAASGRGEQFF.

This chain links TRBV7-3 with TRBJ1-1, with a possible D match to TRBD1 (5 bases). This CDR3 comprises 13 residues. Germline loops: CDR1 SGHTA, CDR2 FQGTGA. V was clipped by 0 bases and J by 4 bases, with 6 bases between them. The CDR3 nucleotides are TGTGCCAGCAGCTTAACCGACAGCACTGAAGCTTTCTTT. Translated: CASSLTDSTEAFF.

The chain is built from TRBV6-1 and TRBJ2-7; D is unclear. The ends were cut back, 6 bases at V and 2 bases at J, with 8 bases in the middle. Germline CDR1 reads MNHNS; CDR2 reads SASEGT. There are 12 residues in the CDR3. CDR3 in amino acids: CASSPGPYEQYF. The CDR3 DNA reads TGTGCCAGCAGCCCCGGCCCCTACGAGCAGTACTTC.